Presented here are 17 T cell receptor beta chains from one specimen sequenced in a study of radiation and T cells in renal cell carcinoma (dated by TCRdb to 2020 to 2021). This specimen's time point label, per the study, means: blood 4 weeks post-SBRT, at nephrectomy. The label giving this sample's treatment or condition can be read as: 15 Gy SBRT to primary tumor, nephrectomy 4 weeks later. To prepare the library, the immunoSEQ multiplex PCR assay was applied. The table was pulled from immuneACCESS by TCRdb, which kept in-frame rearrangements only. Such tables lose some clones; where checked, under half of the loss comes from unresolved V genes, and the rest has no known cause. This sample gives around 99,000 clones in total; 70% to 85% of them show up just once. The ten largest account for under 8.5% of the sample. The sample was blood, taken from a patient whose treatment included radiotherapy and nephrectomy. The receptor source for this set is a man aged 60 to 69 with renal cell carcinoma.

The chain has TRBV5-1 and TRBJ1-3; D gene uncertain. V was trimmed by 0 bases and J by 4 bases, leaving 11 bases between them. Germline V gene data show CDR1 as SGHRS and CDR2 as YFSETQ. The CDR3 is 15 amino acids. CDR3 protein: CASSLDWASGNTIYF. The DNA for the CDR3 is TGCGCCAGCAGCTTGGACTGGGCCTCCGGAAACACCATATATTTT. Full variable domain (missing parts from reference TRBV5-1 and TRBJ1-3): KAGVTQTPRYLIKTRGQQVTLSCSPISGHRSVSWYQQTPGQGLQFLFEYFSETQRNKGNFPGRFSGRQFSNSRSEMNVSTLELGDSALYLCASSLDWASGNTIYFGEGSWLTVV.

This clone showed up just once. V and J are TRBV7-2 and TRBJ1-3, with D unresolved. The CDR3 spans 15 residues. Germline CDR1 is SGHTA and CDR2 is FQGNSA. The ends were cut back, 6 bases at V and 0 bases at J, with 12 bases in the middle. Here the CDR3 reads CASSLSWGSGNTIYF. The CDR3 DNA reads TGTGCCAGCAGTCTTAGTTGGGGCTCTGGAAACACCATATATTTT.

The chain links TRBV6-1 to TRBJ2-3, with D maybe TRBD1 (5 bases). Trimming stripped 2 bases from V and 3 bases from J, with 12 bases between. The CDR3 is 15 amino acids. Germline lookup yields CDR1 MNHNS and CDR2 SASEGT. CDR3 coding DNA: TGTGCCAGCAGTGAACAAGGGGCTAGTACAGATACGCAGTATTTT. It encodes CASSEQGASTDTQYF.

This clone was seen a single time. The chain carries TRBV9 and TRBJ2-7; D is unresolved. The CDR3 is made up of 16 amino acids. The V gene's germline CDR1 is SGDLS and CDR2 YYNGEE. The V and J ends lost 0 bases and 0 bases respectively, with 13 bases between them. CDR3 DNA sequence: TGTGCCAGCAGCGTAGGGCTACGCGACCCCTCCTACGAGCAGTACTTC. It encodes CASSVGLRDPSYEQYF.

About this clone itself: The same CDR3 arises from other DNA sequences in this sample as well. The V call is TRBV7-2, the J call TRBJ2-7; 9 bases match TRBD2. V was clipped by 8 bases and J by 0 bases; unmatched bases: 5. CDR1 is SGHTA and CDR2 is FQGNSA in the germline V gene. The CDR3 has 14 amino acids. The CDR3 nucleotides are TGTGCCAGCTCCTTGACTAGCGGCTCCTACGAGCAGTACTTC. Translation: CASSLTSGSYEQYF.

The CDR3 loop is CASSLRVRREDIQYF. The CDR3 region has the DNA TGTGCCAGCAGCTTAAGGGTCCGGCGCGAGGACATTCAGTACTTC. The chain employs TRBV7-8 and TRBJ2-4; unclear D gene. V lost 2 bases to trimming and J lost 8 bases, with 16 bases between them. The CDR3 has 15 amino acids. Germline CDR1 reads SGHVS; CDR2 reads FQNEAQ.

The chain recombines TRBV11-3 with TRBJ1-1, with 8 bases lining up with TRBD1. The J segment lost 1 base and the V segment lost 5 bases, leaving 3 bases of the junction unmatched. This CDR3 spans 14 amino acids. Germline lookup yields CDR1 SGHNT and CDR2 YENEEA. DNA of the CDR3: TGTGCCAGCAGCAAGGGACAGGCGAACACTGAAGCTTTCTTT. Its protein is CASSKGQANTEAFF.

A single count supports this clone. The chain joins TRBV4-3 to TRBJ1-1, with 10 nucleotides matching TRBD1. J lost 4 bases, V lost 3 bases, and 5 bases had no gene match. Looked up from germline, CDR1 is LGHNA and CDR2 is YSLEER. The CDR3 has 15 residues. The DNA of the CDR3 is TGCGCCAGCAGCCAGACATGGACAGGGGGCACTGAAGCTTTCTTT. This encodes CASSQTWTGGTEAFF.

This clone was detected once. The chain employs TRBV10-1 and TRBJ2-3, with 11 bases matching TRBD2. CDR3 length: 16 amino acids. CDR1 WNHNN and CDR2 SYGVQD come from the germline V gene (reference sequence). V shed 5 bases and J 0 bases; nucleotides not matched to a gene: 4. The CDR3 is CASSPLAGGSTDTQYF. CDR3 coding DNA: TGCGCCAGCAGTCCTCTAGCGGGAGGAAGCACAGATACGCAGTATTTT.

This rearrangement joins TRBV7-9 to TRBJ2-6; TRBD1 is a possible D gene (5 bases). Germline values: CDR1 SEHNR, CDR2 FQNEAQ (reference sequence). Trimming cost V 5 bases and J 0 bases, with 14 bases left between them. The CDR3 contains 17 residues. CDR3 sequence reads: CASSPRLTGSGANVLTF. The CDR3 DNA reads TGTGCCAGCAGCCCCCGTCTCACAGGCTCTGGGGCCAACGTCCTGACTTTC.

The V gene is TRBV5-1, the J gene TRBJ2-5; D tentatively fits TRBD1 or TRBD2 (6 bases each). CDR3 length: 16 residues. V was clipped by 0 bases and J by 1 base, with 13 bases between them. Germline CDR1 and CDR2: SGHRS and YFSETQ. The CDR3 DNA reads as TGCGCCAGCAGCTTGGAGGGGGGACAACTCCAAGAGACCCAGTACTTC. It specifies CASSLEGGQLQETQYF.

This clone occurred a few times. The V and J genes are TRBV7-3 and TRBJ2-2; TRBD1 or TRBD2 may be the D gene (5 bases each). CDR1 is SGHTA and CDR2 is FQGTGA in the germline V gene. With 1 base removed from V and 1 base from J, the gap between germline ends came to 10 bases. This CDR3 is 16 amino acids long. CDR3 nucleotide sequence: TGTGCCAGCAGCTTAAGAGGGACCGTGAACACCGGGGAGCTGTTTTTT. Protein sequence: CASSLRGTVNTGELFF.

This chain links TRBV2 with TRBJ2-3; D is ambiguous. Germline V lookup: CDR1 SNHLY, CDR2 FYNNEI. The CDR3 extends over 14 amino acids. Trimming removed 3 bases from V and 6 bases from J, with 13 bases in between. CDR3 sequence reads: CASSEGGRADTQYF. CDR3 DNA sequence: TGTGCCAGCAGTGAGGGTGGCCGGGCGGATACGCAGTATTTT.

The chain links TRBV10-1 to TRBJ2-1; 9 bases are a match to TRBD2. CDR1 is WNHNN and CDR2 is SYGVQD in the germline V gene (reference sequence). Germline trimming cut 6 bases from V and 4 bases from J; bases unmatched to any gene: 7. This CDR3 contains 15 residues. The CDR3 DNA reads TGCGCCAGCAGGAGTCCGCGGGGGGGATACAATGAGCAGTTCTTC. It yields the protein CASRSPRGGYNEQFF.

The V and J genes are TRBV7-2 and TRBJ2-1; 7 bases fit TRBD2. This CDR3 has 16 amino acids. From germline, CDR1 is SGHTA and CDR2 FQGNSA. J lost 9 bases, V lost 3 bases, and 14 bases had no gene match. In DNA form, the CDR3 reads TGTGCCAGCAGCTTTATCCCTGTGGCGGGAGCAACTGAGCAGTTCTTC. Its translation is CASSFIPVAGATEQFF. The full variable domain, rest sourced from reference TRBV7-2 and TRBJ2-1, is GAGVSQSPSNKVTEKGKDVELRCDPISGHTALYWYRQSLGQGLEFLIYFQGNSAPDKSGLPSDRFSAERTGGSVSTLTIQRTQQEDSAVYLCASSFIPVAGATEQFFGPGTRLTVL.

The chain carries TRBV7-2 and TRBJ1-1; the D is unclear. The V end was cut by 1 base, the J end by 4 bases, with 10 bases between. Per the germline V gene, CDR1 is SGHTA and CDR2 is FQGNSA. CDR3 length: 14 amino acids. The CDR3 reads CASSLEGFGTEAFF. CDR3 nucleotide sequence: TGTGCCAGCAGCTTAGAAGGTTTCGGCACTGAAGCTTTCTTT.

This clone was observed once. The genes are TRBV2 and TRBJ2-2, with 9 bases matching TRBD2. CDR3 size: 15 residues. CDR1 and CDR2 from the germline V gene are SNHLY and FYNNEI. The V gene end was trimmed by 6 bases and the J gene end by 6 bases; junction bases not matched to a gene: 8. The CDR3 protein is CASSAVLAGSGELFF. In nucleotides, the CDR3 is TGTGCCAGCAGCGCGGTACTAGCGGGTTCCGGGGAGCTGTTTTTT. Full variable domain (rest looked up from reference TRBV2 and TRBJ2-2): EPEVTQTPSHQVTQMGQEVILRCVPISNHLYFYWYRQILGQKVEFLVSFYNNEISEKSEIFDDQFSVERPDGSNFTLKIRSTKLEDSAMYFCASSAVLAGSGELFFGEGSRLTVL.